This passage covers 23 T cell receptor beta chains from one sample sequenced in a study of T cells in Graves' hyperthyroidism and ophthalmopathy. Amplified TCR beta CDR3 regions came from RNA transcripts. The TCR CDR3 was amplified in a first-round RT-PCR using the HTBI primer set. TCRdb re-analysed the multiplex PCR reads in MiXCR, keeping a single row per CDR3 protein. The sample records approximately 350,000 distinct CDR3 sequences, roughly 15% being singletons. The sequenced material came from blood. These receptors were collected from a woman aged 55-75 years with Graves' ophthalmopathy.

This clonotype was observed many times. The rearrangement joins TRBV2 to TRBJ2-1; 10 bases agree with TRBD2. The CDR3 covers 16 residues. Trimming at V came to 7 bases and at J to 8 bases, leaving 14 bases not matched to a gene. Looked up from germline, CDR1 is SNHLY and CDR2 is FYNNEI. CDR3 DNA sequence: TGTGCCAGCACCTTGGGAGGAGCGGGAGGGAGGGATGAGCAGTTCTTC. Its translation is CASTLGGAGGRDEQFF.

This clonotype was seen many times. This chain links TRBV3-1 with TRBJ2-5; D is unresolved. The CDR3 runs to 14 residues. Trimming took off 3 bases at V and 5 bases at J, with 13 bases between the two ends. CDR1 and CDR2 (germline): LGHDT, YNNKEL (reference sequence). CDR3 residues: CASSHEVSGETQYF. The DNA of the CDR3 is TGTGCCAGCAGCCACGAGGTTTCCGGGGAGACCCAGTACTTC.

This clonotype was picked up a small number of times. V gene TRBV3-1 combines with J gene TRBJ2-1, with D perhaps TRBD2 (5 bases). This CDR3 is 15 amino acids long. In germline, CDR1 is LGHDT, CDR2 YNNKEL (reference sequence). Between the trimmed V and J ends, which lost 6 bases and 7 bases, there was a span of 19 bases. CDR3 protein: CASRRGLEGRNEQFF. The CDR3 DNA reads as TGTGCCAGCAGACGAGGACTCGAGGGTAGGAATGAGCAGTTCTTC.

With respect to this clonotype: This may come from a read error, since a much larger clone is one base off. Given the absence of the conserved phenylalanine or tryptophan at the CDR3 end, a read error is likely. This sequence joins TRBV24-1 and TRBJ2-1; D is undetermined. This CDR3 is built from 15 residues. Looked up from germline, CDR1 is KGHDR and CDR2 is SFDVKD. Trimming removed 3 bases from V and 0 bases from J, with 8 bases in between. CDR3 coding DNA: TGTGCCACCAGTGATATAGATACCTCCTACAATGAGCAGTTCCTC. Protein sequence: CATSDIDTSYNEQFL.

The genes are TRBV6-2 or TRBV6-3 and TRBJ2-1, with D possibly matching TRBD2 (5 bases). This CDR3 contains 16 residues. Trimming cost V 7 bases and J 3 bases, with 19 bases left between them. Per germline, CDR1 MNHEY and CDR2 SVGEGT. This chain's CDR3 is CASTRLPFSGYNEQFF. CDR3 DNA: TGTGCCAGCACCAGACTCCCCTTCAGCGGCTACAATGAGCAGTTCTTC.

This chain links TRBV12-3 or TRBV12-4 with TRBJ2-7; TRBD2 aligns across 8 bases. The trim removed 6 bases at V and 3 bases at J, leaving 10 bases unmatched. The CDR3 has 15 residues. The CDR3 sequence: CASSPGGGGLYEQYF. CDR3 coding DNA: TGTGCCAGCAGCCCCGGGGGGGGGGGTCTCTACGAGCAGTACTTC.

The chain couples TRBV20-1 to TRBJ2-7, with 10 bases matching TRBD2. CDR1 is DFQATT, CDR2 SNEGSKA, per germline (reference sequence). The CDR3 is 16 residues long. V lost 5 bases to trimming and J lost 0 bases; unmatched junction nucleotides: 10. The CDR3 protein is CSASGGASGSSYEQYF. For the CDR3, the DNA is TGCAGTGCTTCCGGGGGGGCTAGCGGGAGCTCCTACGAGCAGTACTTC.

The chain combines TRBV10-3 with TRBJ1-5, with 11 positions matching TRBD1. The CDR3 covers 15 residues. With 4 bases clipped from V and 7 bases from J, the junction kept 6 bases outside the gene matches. The germline gives CDR1 ENHRY, CDR2 SYGVKD. The CDR3 coding sequence is TGTGCCATCAGTGGTGGACAGGGGGCTGGCCAGCCCCAGCATTTT. Translated, it gives CAISGGQGAGQPQHF.

This clonotype appeared many times. V usage is TRBV12-3 or TRBV12-4 and J usage is TRBJ2-2; a weak D match, TRBD1 (6 bases). The germline V and J ends were trimmed by 3 bases and 3 bases, with 8 bases remaining between them. The CDR3 totals 14 residues. CDR3 protein: CASSLAGDTGELFF. The CDR3 DNA is TGTGCCAGCAGTTTGGCAGGGGACACCGGGGAGCTGTTTTTT.

This clonotype came up once. The rearrangement joins TRBV6-1 to TRBJ2-3; tentatively, D is TRBD1 or TRBD2 (5 bases each). This CDR3 is built from 17 residues. Trimming took off 0 bases at V and 1 base at J, with 14 bases between the two ends. Germline V gives CDR1 MNHNS, CDR2 SASEGT. CDR3 in amino acids: CASSEAPGAWGTDTQYF. In DNA form, the CDR3 reads TGTGCCAGCAGTGAAGCTCCCGGGGCCTGGGGCACAGATACGCAGTATTTT.

This clonotype was recorded many times. V and J are TRBV28 and TRBJ2-7; 14 nucleotides match TRBD2. Trimming cost V 6 bases and J 6 bases; bases outside gene matches: 10. Germline CDR1 and CDR2: MDHEN and SYDVKM. This CDR3 is built from 16 residues. CDR3 DNA sequence: TGTGCCAGCAGGCAAGCGGGACTAGCGGGAGTTAGCGAGCAGTACTTC. Amino acid sequence: CASRQAGLAGVSEQYF. The full variable domain, its missing parts supplied by reference TRBV28 and TRBJ2-7, is DVKVTQSSRYLVKRTGEKVFLECVQDMDHENMFWYRQDPGLGLRLIYFSYDVKMKEKGDIPEGYSVSREKKERFSLILESASTNQTSMYLCASRQAGLAGVSEQYFGPGTRLTVT.

There are many counts of this clonotype. J is TRBJ2-7 and V is TRBV5-1; a possible D gene is TRBD1 (6 bases). This CDR3 has 14 amino acids. The germline CDR1 and CDR2 sequences are SGHRS and YFSETQ. Trimming left V 0 bases short and J 3 bases short, with 10 bases between. The CDR3, as DNA: TGCGCCAGCAGCTTGGAGACAGGAAACTACGAGCAGTACTTC. Residues: CASSLETGNYEQYF.

This clonotype was detected a few times. This sequence joins TRBV19 and TRBJ1-4; 7 bases line up with TRBD1. From germline, CDR1 is LNHDA and CDR2 SQIVND (reference sequence). CDR3 size: 15 residues. Trimming cost V 6 bases and J 0 bases; bases outside gene matches: 4. CDR3 sequence: CASRAGTATNEKLFF. CDR3 bases: TGTGCCAGTAGGGCGGGGACAGCAACTAATGAAAAACTGTTTTTT.

This clonotype showed up many times. V usage is TRBV9 and J usage is TRBJ2-2, with a tentative D call TRBD2 (6 bases). Trimming cost V 6 bases and J 2 bases, with 8 bases left between them. CDR3 length: 13 residues. In germline, CDR1 is SGDLS, CDR2 YYNGEE. DNA for the CDR3: TGTGCCAGCACGGCGGGAAACACCGGGGAGCTGTTTTTT. It translates to CASTAGNTGELFF.

V usage is TRBV19 and J usage is TRBJ2-1; perhaps D is TRBD1 or TRBD2 (5 bases each). CDR1 is LNHDA and CDR2 is SQIVND in the germline V gene (reference sequence). This CDR3 is built from 15 residues. The V and J ends lost 7 bases and 5 bases respectively, with 18 bases between them. CDR3 amino acids: CASNSGTRLDNEQFF. In nucleotides, the CDR3 is TGTGCCAGTAACTCCGGGACCCGACTTGACAATGAGCAGTTCTTC.

The V and J genes are TRBV29-1 and TRBJ2-1; D not certain. V lost 6 bases, J lost 4 bases, and 10 bases lay in between. Germline-derived CDR1 and CDR2 are SQVTM and ANQGSEA. The CDR3 is 12 residues long. The DNA of the CDR3 is TGCAGCGTAGTTGACGGTTACAATGAGCAGTTCTTC. The encoded protein is CSVVDGYNEQFF.

This clonotype was seen more than once but under ten times. The chain joins TRBV10-3 to TRBJ2-3; TRBD2 is a possible D gene (5 bases). Per the germline V gene, CDR1 is ENHRY and CDR2 is SYGVKD. V was trimmed by 2 bases and J by 10 bases, leaving 13 bases between them. CDR3 length: 13 amino acids. CDR3 coding DNA: TGTGCCATCAGTGAGACGACCGGGAAGGCGCAGTATTTT. Its protein product is CAISETTGKAQYF.

This clonotype was seen a handful of times. V is TRBV13 and J is TRBJ2-7; tentative D call: TRBD1 (6 bases). V was pared by 2 bases and J by 0 bases, with 14 bases between. The germline gives CDR1 PRHDT, CDR2 FYEKMQ (reference sequence). The CDR3 consists of 16 residues. The DNA for the CDR3 is TGTGCCAGCAGCTTAAGGAGACTCAGGGGCTCCTACGAGCAGTACTTC. Translation gives CASSLRRLRGSYEQYF.

This clonotype has just a few counts. The rearrangement links TRBV11-3 to TRBJ2-2; 13 positions match TRBD2. This CDR3 comprises 17 residues. With 0 bases clipped from V and 8 bases from J, the junction kept 6 bases outside the gene matches. CDR1 SGHNT and CDR2 YENEEA come from the germline V gene. The CDR3 sequence: CASSLDRTSGSVGELFF. Here the CDR3 DNA reads TGTGCCAGCAGCTTAGATCGGACTAGCGGGAGCGTGGGGGAGCTGTTTTTT.

The sample holds many counts of this clonotype. The chain joins TRBV6-5 to TRBJ2-7, with TRBD1 matching over 9 bases. Germline trimming cut 2 bases from V and 6 bases from J; bases unmatched to any gene: 8. Germline CDR1 MNHEY, CDR2 SVGAGI. The CDR3 is made up of 15 amino acids. The chain's CDR3 is CASSYKPRQGVEQYF. As DNA, the CDR3 is TGTGCCAGCAGTTACAAACCTCGACAGGGGGTCGAGCAGTACTTC.

This clonotype was observed at least ten times. This rearrangement joins TRBV27 to TRBJ1-6, with 8 bases aligning to TRBD1. This CDR3 is 14 amino acids long. Per germline, CDR1 MNHEY and CDR2 SMNVEV (reference sequence). Trimming took 5 bases from V and 8 from J; bases not matched to a gene: 5. CDR3 nucleotide sequence: TGTGCCAGCAGTGTCACAGGGGGGGATTCACCCCTCCACTTT. Its protein is CASSVTGGDSPLHF.

This chain connects TRBV20-1 to TRBJ1-5; D not resolved. The V end was cut by 1 base, the J end by 5 bases, with 12 bases between. The germline gives CDR1 DFQATT, CDR2 SNEGSKA (reference sequence). CDR3 length equals 14 residues. Written as DNA, the CDR3 is TGCAGTGCTAGAGTGACATTCATCGATCAGCCCCAGCATTTT. It codes for CSARVTFIDQPQHF.

This clonotype was recorded at least ten times. This chain connects TRBV30 to TRBJ1-4, with D tentatively TRBD1 (6 bases). This CDR3 has 15 residues. Trimming stripped 0 bases from V and 4 bases from J, with 12 bases between. CDR1 and CDR2 (germline): GTSNPN, SVGIG (reference sequence). The CDR3 sequence: CAWSVQGTINEKLFF. DNA for the CDR3: TGTGCCTGGAGTGTACAGGGAACGATTAATGAAAAACTGTTTTTT.